This record covers a single TCR beta chain. The target antigen is unknown. Patients all relapsed after autologous stem cell transplantation, and there was variation in brentuximab vedotin exposure. Researchers pulled CD8+ T cells out of thawed PBMCs using magnetic negative selection. Measured with immunoSEQ multiplex PCR; TCRdb has only the in-frame clones, and not every one. The table records around 1,300 clones, 60% to 80% of them present only once. V lost 0 bases, J lost 10 bases, and 7 bases stayed unmatched. Germline values: CDR1 GTSNPN, CDR2 SVGIG (reference sequence). This CDR3 is 14 amino acids long. This entry is derived from a study of PD-1 blockade in classical Hodgkin lymphoma. Study-wide results and caveats: Nothing has yet pinned down what causes the repertoire differences, possibly disease activity or prior therapy. Similar baseline diversity was found in complete responders and newly diagnosed patients.

The input for sequencing was CD8+ T cells from blood, taken at baseline. The clonotype was recovered from a human donor with classical Hodgkin lymphoma. The chain carries TRBV30 and TRBJ2-1; TRBD2 aligns across 9 bases. The CDR3, as DNA: TGTGCCTGGAGTGTCAAATTAGCGGGGGAAGAGCAGTTCTTC. Translated, it gives CAWSVKLAGEEQFF.